This T cell receptor beta chain derives from a study of T cells in Graves' hyperthyroidism and ophthalmopathy. The CDR3 loop spans 18 amino acids. Germline CDR1 is SNHLY and CDR2 is FYNNEI. With respect to this clonotype: Since a much larger clone is just one base distant, this may be a read error.

RNA transcripts yielded amplified TCR beta CDR3 regions. TCR CDR3 underwent first-round RT-PCR with the HTBI primer set. One entry per CDR3 protein results from TCRdb running MiXCR on the multiplex PCR reads. Found here are 300,000 to 450,000 distinct CDR3 sequences, 15% to 19% of them singletons; the top ten hold about 27%. Those patients with uncontrolled infection, other autoimmune disease, pregnancy or lactation were excluded. At first hyperthyroidism diagnosis, before any ophthalmopathy symptoms, the blood sample was collected. This clonotype was obtained from a woman under 30 with Graves' hyperthyroidism that later progressed to Graves' ophthalmopathy. V usage is TRBV2 and J usage is TRBJ2-7, with 10 bases aligning to TRBD1. Sample: blood. Here the CDR3 DNA reads TGTGCCAGCAGTGTCCGGGACAGGGGACCCCGGGGGTCCTACGGGCAGTACTTC. Its protein product is CASSVRDRGPRGSYGQYF. The entire variable domain, with the rest obtained from reference TRBV2 and TRBJ2-7, is as follows: EPEVTQTPSHQVTQMGQEVILRCVPISNHLYFYWYRQILGQKVEFLVSFYNNEISEKSEIFDDQFSVERPDGSNFTLKIRSTKLEDSAMYFCASSVRDRGPRGSYGQYFGPGTRLTVT.